This T cell receptor (beta chain) is drawn from a study of T cells in tuberculosis. Study at large: A South African cohort included IGRA-negative adolescents, latently infected IGRA-positive adolescents and adults with active tuberculosis. Whole-study findings and limits: Classification accuracy was roughly 90% (AUROC over 0.85) with the GMM-specific repertoire. Samples were chosen by availability of cryopreserved specimens.

Clones were sequenced by immunoSEQ multiplex PCR, and TCRdb holds only the in-frame ones, with some missing. The sample lists some 7,900 clones, approximately 95% occurring once. About this clone: Its antigen is currently unknown.

The CDR3 contains 13 residues. Germline CDR1 reads MDHEN; CDR2 reads SYDVKM. Trimming removed 6 bases from V and 11 bases from J; junction bases left unmatched: 11. The sequence came from an adult with tuberculosis. This chain links TRBV28 with TRBJ1-1, with 8 bases matching TRBD1. The specimen sequenced was PBMCs. The CDR3 DNA reads TGTGCCAGCAGGCTGTCCCAGGGGGCGTGGGCTTTCTTT. It codes for CASRLSQGAWAFF.